The clone carrying this T cell receptor (beta chain) was counted between two and nine times. Antigen specificity is unknown. Germline V CDR1 and CDR2: MNHEY, SMNVEV (reference sequence). V shed 5 bases and J 7 bases; nucleotides not matched to a gene: 13. The CDR3 spans 16 residues. TCRdb re-called the PCR reads with MiXCR, one entry per CDR3 protein. The sample lists around 460,000 distinct CDR3 sequences, roughly 25% seen once, with 0.7% to 0.9% in the top ten. The sample is drawn from a study of molecular identifiers for immune sequencing clone quantification. Study results and caveats: About a million naive cells reportedly did not prevent detection of spiked Jurkat TCR RNA from one cell.

This sequence was found in a human donor in good health. Some libraries in this study had Jurkat cell RNA spiked in. The sample comprised naive CD8+ T cells from blood, with Jurkat cell RNA spiked in. Subset described: FACS-sorted CD8+CD4-CCR7+CD45RA+ naive T cells. The chain is built from TRBV27 and TRBJ1-4; 7 nucleotides match TRBD1. The CDR3 loop reads CASSPQLTGTGEKLFF. CDR3 sequence (DNA): TGTGCCAGCAGTCCCCAACTGACAGGGACGGGTGAAAAACTGTTTTTT.